One T cell receptor (beta chain) is described in this entry. Authors' analysis steps: Amplifying reference gene primers gave estimates of nucleated cell counts. The method was immunoSEQ multiplex PCR; TCRdb's version includes in-frame clones alone and lacks a portion of them. The V and J calls and clone size come from that table; D and trimming were worked out from the DNA. The repertoire has about 190,000 clones, around 80% of them found once; the top ten carry around 2.8%. The CDR3 length is 13 residues. The germline gives CDR1 SGHVS, CDR2 FQNEAQ. Trimming stripped 5 bases from V and 4 bases from J, with 11 bases between. The data originate from a study of blood T cell repertoires in COVID-19.

Sequencing used peripheral blood. The TCR comes from a woman aged 80 or older with active or convalescent COVID-19. The chain joins TRBV7-8 to TRBJ1-2, with D tentatively TRBD1 (5 bases). The CDR3 sequence: CASSRGGGYGYTF. The DNA for the CDR3 is TGTGCCAGCAGCCGTGGGGGGGGCTATGGCTACACCTTC.